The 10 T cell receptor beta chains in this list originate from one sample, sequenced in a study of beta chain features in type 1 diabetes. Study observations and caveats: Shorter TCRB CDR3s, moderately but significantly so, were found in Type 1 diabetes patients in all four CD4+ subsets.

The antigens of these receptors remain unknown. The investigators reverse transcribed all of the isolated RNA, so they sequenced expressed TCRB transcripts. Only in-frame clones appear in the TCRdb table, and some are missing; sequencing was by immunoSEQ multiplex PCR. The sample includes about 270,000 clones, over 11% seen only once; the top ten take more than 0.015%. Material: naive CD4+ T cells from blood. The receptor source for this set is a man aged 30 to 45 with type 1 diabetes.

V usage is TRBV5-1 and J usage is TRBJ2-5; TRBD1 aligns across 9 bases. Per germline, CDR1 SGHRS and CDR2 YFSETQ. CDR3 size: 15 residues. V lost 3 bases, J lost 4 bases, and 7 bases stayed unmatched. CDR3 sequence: CASSWGDRDRETQYF. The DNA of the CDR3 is TGCGCCAGCAGCTGGGGGGACAGGGATAGAGAGACCCAGTACTTC.

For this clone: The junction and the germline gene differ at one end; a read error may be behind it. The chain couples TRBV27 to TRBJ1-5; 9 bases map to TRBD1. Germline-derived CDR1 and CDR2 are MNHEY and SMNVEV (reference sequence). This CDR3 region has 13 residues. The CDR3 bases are TGTGCCAGCAGTTTTACGGAACAGGGGGCATTGTGGTTT. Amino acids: CASSFTEQGALWF.

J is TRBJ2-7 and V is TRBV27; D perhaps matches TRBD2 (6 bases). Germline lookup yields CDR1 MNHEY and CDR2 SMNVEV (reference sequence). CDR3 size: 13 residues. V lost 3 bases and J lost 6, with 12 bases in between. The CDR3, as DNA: TGTGCCAGCAGTTTGGATAGGGGACTCGAGCAGTACTTC. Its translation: CASSLDRGLEQYF.

Written as DNA, the CDR3 is TGCGCCAGCAGCTTGGGGGGGGGCGGGAGTGTCCGTGAGCAGTTCTTC. This translates into CASSLGGGGSVREQFF. The chain joins TRBV5-1 to TRBJ2-1; possible D gene TRBD2, 7 bases. The V and J ends lost 0 bases and 9 bases respectively, with 19 bases between them. This CDR3 contains 16 residues. The germline V gene encodes CDR1 SGHRS and CDR2 YFSETQ.

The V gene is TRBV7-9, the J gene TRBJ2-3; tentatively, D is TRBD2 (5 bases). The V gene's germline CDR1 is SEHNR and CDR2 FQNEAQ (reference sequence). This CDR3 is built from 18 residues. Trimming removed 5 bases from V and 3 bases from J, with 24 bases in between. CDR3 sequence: CASSPPLRASGMTDTQYF. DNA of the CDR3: TGTGCCAGCAGCCCCCCACTCCGAGCTTCCGGGATGACAGATACGCAGTATTTT.

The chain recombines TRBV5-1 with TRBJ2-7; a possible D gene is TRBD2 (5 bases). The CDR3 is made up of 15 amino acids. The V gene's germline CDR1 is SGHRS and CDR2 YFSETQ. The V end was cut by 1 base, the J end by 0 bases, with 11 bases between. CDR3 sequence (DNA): TGCGCCAGCAGCTTGTCCAGTGGGAGCTCCTACGAGCAGTACTTC. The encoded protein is CASSLSSGSSYEQYF.

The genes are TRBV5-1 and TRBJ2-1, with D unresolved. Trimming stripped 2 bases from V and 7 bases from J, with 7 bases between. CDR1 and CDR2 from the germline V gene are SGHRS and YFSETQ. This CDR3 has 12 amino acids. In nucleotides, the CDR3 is TGCGCCAGCAGCTTATCCGAGAATGAGCAGTTCTTC. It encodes CASSLSENEQFF. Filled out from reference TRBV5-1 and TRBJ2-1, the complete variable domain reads KAGVTQTPRYLIKTRGQQVTLSCSPISGHRSVSWYQQTPGQGLQFLFEYFSETQRNKGNFPGRFSGRQFSNSRSEMNVSTLELGDSALYLCASSLSENEQFFGPGTRLTVL.

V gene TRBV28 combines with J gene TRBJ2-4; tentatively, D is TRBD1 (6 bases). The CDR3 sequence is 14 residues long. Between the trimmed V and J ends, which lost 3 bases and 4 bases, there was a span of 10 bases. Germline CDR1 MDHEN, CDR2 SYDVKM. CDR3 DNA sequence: TGTGCCAGCAGTTTCGTGGACAGAAAAAACATTCAGTACTTC. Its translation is CASSFVDRKNIQYF.

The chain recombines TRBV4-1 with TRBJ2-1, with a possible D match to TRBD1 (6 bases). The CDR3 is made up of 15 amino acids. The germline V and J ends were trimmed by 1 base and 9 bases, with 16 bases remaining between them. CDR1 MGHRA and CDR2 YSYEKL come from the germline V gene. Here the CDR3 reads CASSQGYREWGEQFF. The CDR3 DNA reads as TGCGCCAGCAGCCAAGGTTACAGGGAGTGGGGTGAGCAGTTCTTC.

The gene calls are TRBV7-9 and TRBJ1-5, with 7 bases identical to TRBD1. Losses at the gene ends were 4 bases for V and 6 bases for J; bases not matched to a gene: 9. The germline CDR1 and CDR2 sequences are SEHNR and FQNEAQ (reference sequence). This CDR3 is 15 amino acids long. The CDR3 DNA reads TGTGCCAGCAGCTCTGACAGGGTCGGGAGTCAGCCCCAGCATTTT. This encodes CASSSDRVGSQPQHF.